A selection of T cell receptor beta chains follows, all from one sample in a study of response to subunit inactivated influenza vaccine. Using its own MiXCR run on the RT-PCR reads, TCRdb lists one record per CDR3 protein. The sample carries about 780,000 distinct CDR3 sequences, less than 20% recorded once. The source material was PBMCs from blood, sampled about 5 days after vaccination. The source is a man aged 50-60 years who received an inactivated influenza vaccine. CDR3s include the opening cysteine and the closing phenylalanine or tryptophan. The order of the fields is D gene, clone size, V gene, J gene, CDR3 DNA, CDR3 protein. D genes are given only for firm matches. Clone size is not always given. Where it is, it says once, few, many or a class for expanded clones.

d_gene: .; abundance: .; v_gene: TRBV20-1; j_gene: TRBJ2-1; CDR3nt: TGCAGTGCCACAAGCCAGACTCGGTACAATGAGCAGTTCTTC; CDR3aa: CSATSQTRYNEQFF
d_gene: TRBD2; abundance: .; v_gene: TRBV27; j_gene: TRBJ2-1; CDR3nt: TGTGCCAGCAGTGGAGGCGGGGGGTCTCATTCCTCCTACAATGAGCAGTTCTTC; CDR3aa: CASSGGGGSHSSYNEQFF
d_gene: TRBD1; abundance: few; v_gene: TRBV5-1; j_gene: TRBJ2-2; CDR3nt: TGCGCCAGCAGCTCCCGGGACAGGGGCACCGGGGAGCTGTTTTTT; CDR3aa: CASSSRDRGTGELFF
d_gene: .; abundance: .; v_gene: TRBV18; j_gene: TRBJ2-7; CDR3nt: TGTGCCAGCTCACCACCGAGCCAGGATAACGAGCAGTACTTC; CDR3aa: CASSPPSQDNEQYF
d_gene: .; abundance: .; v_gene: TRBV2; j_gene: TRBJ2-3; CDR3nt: TGTGCCAGCAGTGAATCTCGGACACGCACAGATACGCAGTATTTT; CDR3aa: CASSESRTRTDTQYF
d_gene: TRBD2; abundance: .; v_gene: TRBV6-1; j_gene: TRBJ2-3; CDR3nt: TGTGCCAGCTGGTTAGCGGGGGGCTTCCGAGATACGCAGTATTTT; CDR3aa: CASWLAGGFRDTQYF
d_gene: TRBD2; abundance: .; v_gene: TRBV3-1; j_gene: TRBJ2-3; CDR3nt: TGTGCCAGCAGCCCCCGGACTAGCGGGCCCTTAACGCAGTATTTT; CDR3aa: CASSPRTSGPLTQYF
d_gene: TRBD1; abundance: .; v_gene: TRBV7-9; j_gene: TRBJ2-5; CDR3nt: TGTGCCAGCAGCTTCGGACAGGGTTCTCAAGAGACCCAGTACTTC; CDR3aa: CASSFGQGSQETQYF
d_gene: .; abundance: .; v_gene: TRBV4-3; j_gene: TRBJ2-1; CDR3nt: TGCGCCAGCAGCGACGGACCGGGGGACAAGTACAATGAGCAGTTCTTC; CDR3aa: CASSDGPGDKYNEQFF
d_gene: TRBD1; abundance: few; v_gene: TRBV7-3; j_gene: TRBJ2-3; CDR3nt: TGTGCCAGCAGCACCAGGGGGCTCGCAGATACGCAGTATTTT; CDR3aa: CASSTRGLADTQYF
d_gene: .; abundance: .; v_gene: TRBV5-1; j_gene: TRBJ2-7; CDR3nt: TGCGCCAGCAGCTTGGCCCGAACTAGCCTCGACGAGCAGTACTTC; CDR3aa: CASSLARTSLDEQYF
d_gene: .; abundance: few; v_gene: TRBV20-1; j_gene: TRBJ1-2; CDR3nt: TGCAGTGCTATACGGGACACCCTTAACTATGGCTACACCTTC; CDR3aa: CSAIRDTLNYGYTF
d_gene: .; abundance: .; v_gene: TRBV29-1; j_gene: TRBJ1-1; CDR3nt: TGCAGCGTTGAGGACGGTGGAACGATCACTGAAGCTTTCTTT; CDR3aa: CSVEDGGTITEAFF
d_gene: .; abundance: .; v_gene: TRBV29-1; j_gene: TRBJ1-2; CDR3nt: TGCAGCGTTGATCCGGGGACGGGCGGCTACACCTTC; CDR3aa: CSVDPGTGGYTF
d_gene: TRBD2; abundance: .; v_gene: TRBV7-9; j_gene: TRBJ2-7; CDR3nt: TGTGCCAGCAGCTTAGTTTCTAGCGGGGAGTTTGCGTACGAGCAGTACTTC; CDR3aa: CASSLVSSGEFAYEQYF
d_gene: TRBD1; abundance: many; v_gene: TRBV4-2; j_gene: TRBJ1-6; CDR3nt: TGTGCCAGCAGCCAAGATTCGACAGGGGCCCTTAGCTCACCCCTCCACTTT; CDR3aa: CASSQDSTGALSSPLHF
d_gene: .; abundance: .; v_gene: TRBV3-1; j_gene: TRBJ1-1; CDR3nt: TGTGCCAGCAGCCAAGAGGGGACACAGCGGACTGAAGCTTTCTTT; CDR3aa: CASSQEGTQRTEAFF
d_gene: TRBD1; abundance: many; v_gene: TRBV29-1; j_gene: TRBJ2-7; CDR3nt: TGCAGCGTTGGAAGGACAGGCTCCTACGAGCAGTACTTC; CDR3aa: CSVGRTGSYEQYF
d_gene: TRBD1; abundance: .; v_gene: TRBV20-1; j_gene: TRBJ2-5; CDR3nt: TGCAGTGCCCCGAACAGGGGGACGGGGGAGACCCAGTACTTC; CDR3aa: CSAPNRGTGETQYF
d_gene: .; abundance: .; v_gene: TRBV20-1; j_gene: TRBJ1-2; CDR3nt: TGCAGTGCTAGAGATATTGGCCCTGGGCGGGCAGGGGGCTACACCTTC; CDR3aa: CSARDIGPGRAGGYTF
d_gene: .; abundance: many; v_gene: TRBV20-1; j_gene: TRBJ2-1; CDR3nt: TGCAGTGCTAGAGATCCTCGGAAAATACGGTCCTACAATGAGCAGTTCTTC; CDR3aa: CSARDPRKIRSYNEQFF
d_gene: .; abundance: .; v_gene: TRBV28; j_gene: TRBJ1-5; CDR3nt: TGTGCCAGCAGTTTCCAAGTTAGCAATCAGCCCCAGCATTTT; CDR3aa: CASSFQVSNQPQHF
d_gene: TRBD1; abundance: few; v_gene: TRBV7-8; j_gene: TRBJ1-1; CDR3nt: TGTGCCAGCAGCTTAGCCCTAAGACAGGGGTCCCAAGCTTTCTTT; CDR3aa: CASSLALRQGSQAFF
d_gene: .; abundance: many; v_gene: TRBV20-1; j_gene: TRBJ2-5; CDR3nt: TGCAGTGCTAGAGTCGGCCAAGAGACCCAGTACTTC; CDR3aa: CSARVGQETQYF
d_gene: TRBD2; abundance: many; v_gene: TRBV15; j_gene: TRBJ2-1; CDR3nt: TGTGCCACCAGCAGAGATACTAGCGGGGTCTTCAATGAGCAGTTCTTC; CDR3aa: CATSRDTSGVFNEQFF
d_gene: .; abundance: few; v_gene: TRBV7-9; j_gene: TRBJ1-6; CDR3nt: TGTGCCAGCAGCTTAGAGGGGCCCAATTCACCCCTCCACTTT; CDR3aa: CASSLEGPNSPLHF
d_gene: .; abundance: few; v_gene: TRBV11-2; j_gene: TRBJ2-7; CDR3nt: TGTGCCAGCAGCTTATCGTACAGTGACTACGAGCAGTACTTC; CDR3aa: CASSLSYSDYEQYF
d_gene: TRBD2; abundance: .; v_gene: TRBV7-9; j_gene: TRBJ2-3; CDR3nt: TGTGCCAGCACCCTTAGCGGGGGCCGGACCTTCACAGATACGCAGTATTTT; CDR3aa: CASTLSGGRTFTDTQYF
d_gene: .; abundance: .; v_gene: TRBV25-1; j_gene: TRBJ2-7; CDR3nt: TGTGCCAGCAGGGGCTGGGGCAGGGGTCCCTACGAGCAGTACTTC; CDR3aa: CASRGWGRGPYEQYF
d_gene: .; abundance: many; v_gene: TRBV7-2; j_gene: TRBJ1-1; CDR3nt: TGTGCCAGCAGCCAATTTCTGAACACTGAAGCTTTCTTT; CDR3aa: CASSQFLNTEAFF
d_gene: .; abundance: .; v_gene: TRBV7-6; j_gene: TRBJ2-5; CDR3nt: TGTGCCAGCAGCTTAGGGGGGCCCGGCCCCCAAGAGACCCAGTACTTC; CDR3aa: CASSLGGPGPQETQYF
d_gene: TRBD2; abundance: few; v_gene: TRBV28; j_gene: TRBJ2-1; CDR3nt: TGTGCCAGCAGACCCCGGACTAGCGGGAACAATGAGCAGTTCTTC; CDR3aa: CASRPRTSGNNEQFF
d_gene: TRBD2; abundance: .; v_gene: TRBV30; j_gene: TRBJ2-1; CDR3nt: TGTGCCTCCGCCGGGGGGGTTGGGGGTCTCGAGCAGTTCTTC; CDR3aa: CASAGGVGGLEQFF
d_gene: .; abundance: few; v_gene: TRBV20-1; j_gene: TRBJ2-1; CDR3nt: TGCAGTGCTAGAGAACAGCACAATGAGCAGTTCTTC; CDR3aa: CSAREQHNEQFF
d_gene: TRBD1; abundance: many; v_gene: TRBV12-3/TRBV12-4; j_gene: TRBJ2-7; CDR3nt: TGTGCCAGCAGTTTAGTTACAGGGGAATACGAGCAGTACTTC; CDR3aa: CASSLVTGEYEQYF
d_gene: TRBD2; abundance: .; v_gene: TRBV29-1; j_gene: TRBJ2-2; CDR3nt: TGCAGCGTTCATTTTAGAGGACTAGCGGGAGGGCCCGGGGAGCTGTTTTTT; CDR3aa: CSVHFRGLAGGPGELFF
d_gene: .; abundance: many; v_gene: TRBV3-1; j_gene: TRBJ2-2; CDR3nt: TGTGCCAGCAGCCAAGACACCGGGGAGCTGTTTTTT; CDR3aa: CASSQDTGELFF
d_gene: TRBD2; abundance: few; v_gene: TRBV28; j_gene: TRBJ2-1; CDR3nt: TGTGCCAGCAGTCGGACTAGCGGGGTGCACAATGAGCAGTTCTTC; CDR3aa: CASSRTSGVHNEQFF
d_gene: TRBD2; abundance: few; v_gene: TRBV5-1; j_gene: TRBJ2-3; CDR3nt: TGCGCCAGCAGCTCACGGGGGGTAGAGACAGATACGCAGTATTTT; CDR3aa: CASSSRGVETDTQYF
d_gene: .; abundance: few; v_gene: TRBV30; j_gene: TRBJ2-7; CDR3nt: TGTGCCGGACTAGGGACAACTGAGGGCGAGCAGTACTTC; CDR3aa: CAGLGTTEGEQYF
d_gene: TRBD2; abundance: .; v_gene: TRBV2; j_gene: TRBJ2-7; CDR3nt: TGTGCCAGCACCCCACTAGCGGTCCAAACCTACGAGCAGTACTTC; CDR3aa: CASTPLAVQTYEQYF
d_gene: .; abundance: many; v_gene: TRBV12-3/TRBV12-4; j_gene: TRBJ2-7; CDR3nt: TGTGCCAGCAGTTGGGGGACAGAGCAGTACTTC; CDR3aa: CASSWGTEQYF
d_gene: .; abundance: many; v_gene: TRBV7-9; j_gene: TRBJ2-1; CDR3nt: TGTGCCAGCAGCTTAGCGCACTCCTACAATGAGCAGTTCTTC; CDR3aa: CASSLAHSYNEQFF
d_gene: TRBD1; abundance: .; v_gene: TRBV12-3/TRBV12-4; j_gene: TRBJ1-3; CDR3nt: TGTGCCAGCGCAACCCGGACAGGGTCTGGAAACACCATATATTTT; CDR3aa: CASATRTGSGNTIYF
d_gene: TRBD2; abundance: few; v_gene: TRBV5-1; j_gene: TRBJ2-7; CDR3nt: TGCGCCAGCAGCTTGAGCACTAGCGGGGGACCCCTCTACGAGCAGTACTTC; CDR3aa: CASSLSTSGGPLYEQYF
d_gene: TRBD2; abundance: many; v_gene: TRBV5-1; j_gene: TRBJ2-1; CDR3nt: TGCGCCAGCAGCCCGGGGACTACGCATGAGCAGTTCTTC; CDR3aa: CASSPGTTHEQFF
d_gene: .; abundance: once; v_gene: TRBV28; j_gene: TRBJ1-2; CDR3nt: TGTGCCAGCAGTTTAAAGGGAAAGGGCTACACCTTC; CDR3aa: CASSLKGKGYTF
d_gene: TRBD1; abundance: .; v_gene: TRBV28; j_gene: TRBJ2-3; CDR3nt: TGTGCCAGCAGCGGGACAGGGTTTTCAGATACGCAGTATTTT; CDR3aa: CASSGTGFSDTQYF
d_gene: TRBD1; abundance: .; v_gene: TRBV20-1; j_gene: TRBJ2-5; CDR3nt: TGCAGTGCAAGCCGGGACAGGGGTTCATACGAGACCCAGTACTTC; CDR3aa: CSASRDRGSYETQYF
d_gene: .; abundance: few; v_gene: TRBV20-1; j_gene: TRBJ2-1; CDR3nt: TGCAGTGCTAACCGACCGGAGAGCTCCTACAATGAGCAGTTCTTC; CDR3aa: CSANRPESSYNEQFF
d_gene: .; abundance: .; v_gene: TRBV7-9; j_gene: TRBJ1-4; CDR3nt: TGTGCCAGCAGCTTAAGAGGGTGGGACACACGTGAAAAACTGTTTTTT; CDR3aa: CASSLRGWDTREKLFF
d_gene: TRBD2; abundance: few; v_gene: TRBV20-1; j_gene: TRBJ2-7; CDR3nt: TGCAGTGCTAGAGGAGCGGGAGGCCTCATGAACCACTACGAGCAGTACTTC; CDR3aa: CSARGAGGLMNHYEQYF
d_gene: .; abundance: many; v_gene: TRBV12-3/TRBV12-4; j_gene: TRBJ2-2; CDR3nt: TGTGCCAGCAGCCCGGGACGGAAGGCCGGGGAGCTGTTTTTT; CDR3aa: CASSPGRKAGELFF
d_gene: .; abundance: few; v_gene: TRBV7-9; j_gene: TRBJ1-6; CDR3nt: TGTGCCAGCAGCCTGGGGGGAGTTTTTAATTCACCCCTCCACTTT; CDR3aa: CASSLGGVFNSPLHF
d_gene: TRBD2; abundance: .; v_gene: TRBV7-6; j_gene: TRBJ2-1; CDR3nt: TGTGCCAGCAGCTTAGAGAATAGCGGGAGATACAATGAGCAGTTCTTC; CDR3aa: CASSLENSGRYNEQFF